Described below is a single T cell receptor (beta chain) sequence and its context. Using immunoSEQ multiplex PCR, the repertoire was profiled, and TCRdb retains in-frame clones only, with some absent. The sample includes approximately 140,000 clones, around 86% of them seen just once. This specimen belongs to a study of blood T cell repertoires in COVID-19. Study-wide context: Samples taken during acute and convalescent COVID-19 were collected in the United States, Italy and Spain. The cDNA or gDNA used as material had been derived from T cells, B-cell-depleted T cells, or PBMCs.

V dropped 4 bases and J dropped 5 bases, with 13 bases sitting between them. The germline CDR1 and CDR2 sequences are SGHRS and YFSETQ. The CDR3 is 14 residues long. The source of this sequence is a man between 65 and 85 years old with acute or convalescent COVID-19. Sequencing was carried out using peripheral blood. The V and J genes are TRBV5-1 and TRBJ1-5, with D maybe TRBD1 (6 bases). CDR3 nucleotides: TGCGCCAGCAGCAGTGGACAGCCAGATCAGCCCCAGCATTTT. Its protein product is CASSSGQPDQPQHF.